This entry lists 27 T cell receptor beta chains sequenced from one sample in a study of cytomegalovirus exposure and HLA in healthy donors. PCR involved 60 Vbeta and 13 Jbeta primers. This table comes from immunoSEQ multiplex PCR, and its TCRdb copy is limited to in-frame clones, with some not included. The data show roughly 120,000 clones, with roughly 76% seen just once and about 15% held by the top ten. The specimen was PBMCs. The receptors were gathered from a man aged 45 to 65 in good health and CMV-seropositive.

This chain joins TRBV28 and TRBJ1-6; D is ambiguous. CDR1 and CDR2 (germline): MDHEN, SYDVKM. CDR3 length equals 14 residues. V lost 11 bases, J lost 5 bases, and 16 bases lay in between. The CDR3 sequence: CAGSSTDNNSPLHF. As DNA, the CDR3 is TGTGCCGGATCGAGCACCGACAATAATTCACCCCTCCACTTT.

The chain couples TRBV11-2 to TRBJ1-1, with D unresolved. V was cut by 3 bases and J by 1 base, with 6 bases left in between. Germline V gene sequence: CDR1 SGHAT, CDR2 FQNNGV. The CDR3 runs 13 residues. The CDR3 region is CASSFTRNTEAFF. The CDR3 DNA is TGTGCCAGCAGCTTTACTAGGAACACTGAAGCTTTCTTT.

The chain employs TRBV7-9 and TRBJ2-5; the match to TRBD2 covers 8 bases. V shed 5 bases and J 4 bases; nucleotides not matched to a gene: 9. This CDR3 region has 15 residues. The germline V gene encodes CDR1 SEHNR and CDR2 FQNEAQ (reference sequence). The CDR3 is CASSPGAGGRETQYF. For the CDR3, the DNA is TGTGCCAGCAGCCCTGGGGCGGGGGGCCGAGAGACCCAGTACTTC.

The rearrangement links TRBV5-1 to TRBJ2-1; D perhaps matches TRBD1 (6 bases). V was cut by 3 bases and J by 0 bases, with 13 bases left in between. Per germline, CDR1 SGHRS and CDR2 YFSETQ. The CDR3 extends over 16 amino acids. The CDR3 coding sequence is TGCGCCAGCAGCTCGACAGGTATTAGCTCCTACAATGAGCAGTTCTTC. Protein sequence: CASSSTGISSYNEQFF.

The chain joins TRBV7-2 to TRBJ2-1, with 13 bases matching TRBD2. Germline V gene data show CDR1 as SGHTA and CDR2 as FQGNSA. V gave up 6 bases and J gave up 6 bases; unmatched junction bases: 8. CDR3 length: 16 amino acids. The CDR3 loop reads CASRHAGTSGTNEQFF. Here the CDR3 DNA reads TGTGCCAGCAGACACGCGGGGACTAGCGGGACCAATGAGCAGTTCTTC.

The chain is built from TRBV19 and TRBJ2-6; the D gene is possibly TRBD2 (6 bases). Germline V gene data show CDR1 as LNHDA and CDR2 as SQIVND (reference sequence). Deletions cut 11 bases from V and 1 base from J, with 15 bases between. CDR3 length: 15 amino acids. CDR3 residues: CALRDDDSGANVLTF. The CDR3 coding sequence is TGTGCCCTGCGGGACGACGATTCTGGGGCCAACGTCCTGACTTTC.

The V gene is TRBV5-1, the J gene TRBJ2-7; 12 bases fit TRBD2. CDR1 and CDR2 from the germline V gene are SGHRS and YFSETQ. The ends lost 3 bases at V and 6 bases at J; junction bases unmatched: 7. The CDR3 sequence is 15 residues long. The CDR3 DNA reads TGCGCCAGCAGCTCGGTGGCTAGCGGGGGGGTCGAGCAGTACTTC. Protein: CASSSVASGGVEQYF.

This rearrangement joins TRBV27 to TRBJ2-1; TRBD2 is a possible D gene (5 bases). The CDR3 consists of 14 residues. CDR1 and CDR2 (germline): MNHEY, SMNVEV (reference sequence). V lost 6 bases, J lost 6 bases, and 15 bases lay in between. CDR3 amino acids: CASSQDSAFNEQFF. The CDR3 nucleotides are TGTGCCAGCAGCCAGGACTCGGCGTTCAATGAGCAGTTCTTC.

The gene calls are TRBV6-6 and TRBJ1-5, with no clear D. The length of the CDR3 is 13 residues. Trimming cost V 8 bases and J 9 bases, with 17 bases left between them. CDR1 MNHNY and CDR2 SVGAGI come from the germline V gene (reference sequence). The CDR3 is CASGEGKKGPQHF. Here the CDR3 DNA reads TGTGCCAGCGGAGAGGGAAAAAAGGGGCCCCAGCATTTT.

This clone was seen just once. The rearrangement uses TRBV6-1 and TRBJ1-4; D gene uncertain. CDR3 size: 13 residues. Germline-derived CDR1 and CDR2 are MNHNS and SASEGT. Deletions cut 4 bases from V and 8 bases from J, with 11 bases between. The CDR3 sequence is CASSGNFWEKLFF. The CDR3 region has the DNA TGTGCCAGCAGTGGAAACTTTTGGGAAAAACTGTTTTTT.

This clone has just a few counts. The rearrangement links TRBV29-1 to TRBJ2-5; D may be TRBD1 (6 bases). The germline V gene encodes CDR1 SQVTM and CDR2 ANQGSEA. The CDR3 totals 14 residues. Trimming removed 6 bases at V and 4 bases at J, with 18 bases between. The CDR3 DNA reads TGCAGCGTATGGGATACAGGGTCAACAGAGACCCAGTACTTC. It is translated as CSVWDTGSTETQYF.

The chain has TRBV7-9 and TRBJ1-5; 8 positions agree with TRBD1. CDR1 and CDR2 (germline): SEHNR, FQNEAQ (reference sequence). The CDR3 loop spans 14 amino acids. Germline trimming cut 5 bases from V and 3 bases from J; bases unmatched to any gene: 3. The chain's CDR3 is CASSATGDNQPQHF. CDR3 sequence (DNA): TGTGCCAGCAGCGCGACAGGGGACAATCAGCCCCAGCATTTT. The full variable domain, rest sourced from reference TRBV7-9 and TRBJ1-5, is DTGVSQNPRHKITKRGQNVTFRCDPISEHNRLYWYRQTLGQGPEFLTYFQNEAQLEKSRLLSDRFSAERPKGSFSTLEIQRTEQGDSAMYLCASSATGDNQPQHFGDGTRLSIL.

The genes are TRBV9 and TRBJ2-1, with a tentative D call TRBD2 (5 bases). Germline loops: CDR1 SGDLS, CDR2 YYNGEE. This CDR3 spans 12 amino acids. Trimming took off 3 bases at V and 9 bases at J, with 10 bases between the two ends. Written as DNA, the CDR3 is TGTGCCAGCAGCGCCTTGAGCGGTGAGCAGTTCTTC. This gives the protein CASSALSGEQFF.

This clone was recorded only once. V gene TRBV7-9 combines with J gene TRBJ1-2; TRBD1 aligns across 7 bases. The V segment lost 8 bases and the J segment 4 bases; nucleotides outside the gene matches: 10. The CDR3 has 14 amino acids. The germline V gene encodes CDR1 SEHNR and CDR2 FQNEAQ (reference sequence). CDR3 DNA: TGTGCCAGCGGGGGGCCCGGGACAGCCTATGGCTACACCTTC. Its translation is CASGGPGTAYGYTF.

The CDR3 protein is CASSADSGLGNEQFF. The DNA for the CDR3 is TGTGCCAGCAGTGCGGATTCGGGACTAGGGAACGAGCAGTTCTTC. The chain is built from TRBV6-4 and TRBJ2-1; 8 nucleotides match TRBD2. The CDR3 runs 15 residues. Trimming removed 4 bases from V and 10 bases from J; junction bases left unmatched: 12. The germline CDR1 and CDR2 sequences are MRHNA and SNTAGT.

This clone has just a few counts. For the CDR3, the DNA is TGTGCCAGCAGCTTGGGCAGCATGAACACTGAAGCTTTCTTT. Amino acids: CASSLGSMNTEAFF. The chain is built from TRBV7-2 and TRBJ1-1; no reliable D call. CDR1 is SGHTA and CDR2 is FQGNSA in the germline V gene. The CDR3 has 14 residues. V lost 3 bases and J 0 bases, leaving 8 bases between the germline ends. Full variable domain (missing parts from reference TRBV7-2 and TRBJ1-1): GAGVSQSPSNKVTEKGKDVELRCDPISGHTALYWYRQSLGQGLEFLIYFQGNSAPDKSGLPSDRFSAERTGGSVSTLTIQRTQQEDSAVYLCASSLGSMNTEAFFGQGTRLTVV.

The gene calls are TRBV4-2 and TRBJ2-3, with 14 bases identical to TRBD2. This CDR3 is built from 19 residues. V shed 4 bases and J 0 bases; nucleotides not matched to a gene: 9. Germline-derived CDR1 and CDR2 are LGHNA and YNFKEQ. CDR3 DNA sequence: TGTGCCAGCAGCCGACAGGGACTAGCGGGGGCCGCTAGCACAGATACGCAGTATTTT. This sequence encodes CASSRQGLAGAASTDTQYF.

The V gene is TRBV28, the J gene TRBJ1-6, with 8 bases that match TRBD1. Germline V gene sequence: CDR1 MDHEN, CDR2 SYDVKM. V lost 6 bases, J lost 9 bases, and 10 bases stayed unmatched. This CDR3 is 15 amino acids long. The CDR3 DNA is TGTGCCAGCAGCCCCCTCGGACAGGGCCGTTCACCCCTCCACTTT. Its protein is CASSPLGQGRSPLHF.

The chain uses TRBV2 and TRBJ2-7; the D gene is possibly TRBD2 (5 bases). The germline CDR1 and CDR2 sequences are SNHLY and FYNNEI. This CDR3 region has 16 residues. V dropped 2 bases and J dropped 0 bases, with 14 bases sitting between them. CDR3 DNA sequence: TGTGCCAGCAGTGAATCGGTTAGCGCCCACTCCTACGAGCAGTACTTC. Amino acid sequence: CASSESVSAHSYEQYF.

With respect to this clone: The junction does not match germline at one end; this may be a read error. The chain has TRBV7-7 and TRBJ1-2; D possibly corresponds to TRBD1 (6 bases). The germline gives CDR1 SSHAT, CDR2 FNYEAQ (reference sequence). The CDR3 loop spans 17 amino acids. This chain's CDR3 is CASSYVLLQGRSYGYTF. The CDR3 DNA sequence: TGTGCTAGCAGCTACGTTTTACTGCAGGGGCGAAGCTATGGCTACACCTTC. Complete variable domain (other parts from reference TRBV7-7 and TRBJ1-2): GAGVSQSPRYKVTKRGQDVTLRCDPISSHATLYWYQQALGQGPEFLTYFNYEAQPDKSGLPSDRFSAERPEGSISTLTIQRTEQRDSAMYRCASSYVLLQGRSYGYTFGSGTRLTVV.

The chain couples TRBV2 to TRBJ1-3; no clear D gene. CDR3 size: 15 residues. The germline CDR1 and CDR2 sequences are SNHLY and FYNNEI. Between the trimmed V and J ends, which lost 1 base and 0 bases, there was a span of 7 bases. The CDR3 sequence is CASSEGLHSGNTIYF. For the CDR3, the DNA is TGTGCCAGCAGTGAAGGACTGCACTCTGGAAACACCATATATTTT.

The chain combines TRBV19 with TRBJ2-7; TRBD1 agrees at 10 bases. Germline CDR1 LNHDA, CDR2 SQIVND (reference sequence). Unmatched junction bases numbered 3, after V lost 3 bases and J lost 1 base. The CDR3 runs 15 residues. CDR3 bases: TGTGCCAGTAGTATTCGGACAGGGGGGTCCTACGAGCAGTACTTC. It yields the protein CASSIRTGGSYEQYF.

The chain employs TRBV18 and TRBJ1-4, with a tentative D call TRBD1 (5 bases). CDR3 size: 14 residues. The germline CDR1 and CDR2 sequences are KGHSH and LQKENI. Trimming shortened V by 1 base and J by 6 bases, and 9 bases separated the two germline ends. The CDR3: CASSPRRDDEKLFF. For the CDR3, the DNA is TGTGCCAGCTCACCACGCAGGGATGATGAAAAACTGTTTTTT.

The chain is built from TRBV19 and TRBJ2-3; D might be TRBD1 (6 bases). Germline V CDR1 and CDR2: LNHDA, SQIVND (reference sequence). V lost 3 bases to trimming and J lost 2 bases, with 12 bases between them. This CDR3 has 15 residues. In DNA form, the CDR3 reads TGTGCCAGTAGTATCGGACAGATAGTCACAGATACGCAGTATTTT. It encodes CASSIGQIVTDTQYF.

The chain has TRBV5-4 and TRBJ1-4; D is possibly TRBD1 (5 bases). V was cut by 3 bases and J by 8 bases, with 14 bases left in between. The germline CDR1 and CDR2 sequences are SGHNT and YYREEE (reference sequence). The CDR3 loop spans 14 amino acids. The CDR3 nucleotides read TGTGCCAGCAGCTCCGGGGGGGGTGAAGAAAAACTGTTTTTT. This codes for CASSSGGGEEKLFF.

This clone was recorded only once. The rearrangement links TRBV14 to TRBJ2-6; D gene ambiguous. The V and J ends lost 4 bases and 2 bases respectively, with 6 bases between them. The CDR3 covers 14 residues. Germline values: CDR1 SGHDN, CDR2 FVKESK. The CDR3 spells CASSPSPGANVLTF. The CDR3, as DNA: TGTGCCAGCAGCCCTAGTCCTGGGGCCAACGTCCTGACTTTC. Combining the CDR3 with reference TRBV14 and TRBJ2-6 gives the whole variable domain EAGVTQFPSHSVIEKGQTVTLRCDPISGHDNLYWYRRVMGKEIKFLLHFVKESKQDESGMPNNRFLAERTGGTYSTLKVQPAELEDSGVYFCASSPSPGANVLTFGAGSRLTVL.

The genes are TRBV2 and TRBJ1-5; TRBD1 matches at 8 bases. Germline-derived CDR1 and CDR2 are SNHLY and FYNNEI. This CDR3 spans 15 amino acids. Losses at the gene ends were 5 bases for V and 3 bases for J; bases not matched to a gene: 6. The chain's CDR3 is CASSYQGADNQPQHF. The CDR3 region has the DNA TGTGCCAGCAGTTACCAGGGGGCGGACAATCAGCCCCAGCATTTT.